The clone carrying this TCR beta chain has just one count. Antigen: not known. CD4+ naive, central memory, regulatory and stem cell-like memory cells were sorted via CD45RO/CCR7/CD25/CD127/CD95/CD27. The isolated RNA, all of it, was reverse transcribed, so expressed TCRB transcripts were what got sequenced. Profiled with immunoSEQ multiplex PCR; TCRdb holds only in-frame clones, not every one. The data contain roughly 330,000 clones, about 14% of them singletons. This sample is drawn from a study of beta chain features in type 1 diabetes. Whole-study results and caveats: For patients and controls alike, PCR might favor shorter templates to the same degree. Type 1 diabetes patients had fewer VDJ junction insertions and more deletions. Within patients, naive, central memory and Treg TCRB repertoires seemed more similar than within healthy donors. Shortening that was moderate but significant affected the TCRB CDR3s of Type 1 diabetes patients in all four CD4+ subsets.

The CDR3 runs 14 residues. Per germline, CDR1 SGHAT and CDR2 FQNNGV. Material: naive CD4+ T cells from blood. V usage is TRBV11-2 and J usage is TRBJ2-7; TRBD1 aligns across 11 bases. The receptor was isolated from a woman younger than 35 with type 1 diabetes. The CDR3 loop reads CASSLDAGDRGFLV. The DNA of the CDR3 is TGTGCCAGCAGCTTAGACGCGGGGGACAGGGGGTTCCTCGTC.